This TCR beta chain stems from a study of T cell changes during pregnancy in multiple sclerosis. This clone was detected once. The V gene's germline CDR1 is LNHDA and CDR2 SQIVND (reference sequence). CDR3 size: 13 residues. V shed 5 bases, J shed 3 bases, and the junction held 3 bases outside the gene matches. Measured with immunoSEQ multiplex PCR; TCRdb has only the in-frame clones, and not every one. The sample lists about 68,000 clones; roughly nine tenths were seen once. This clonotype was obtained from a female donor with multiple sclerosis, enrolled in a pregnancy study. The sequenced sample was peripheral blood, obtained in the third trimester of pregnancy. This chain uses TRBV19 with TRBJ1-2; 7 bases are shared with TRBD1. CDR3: CASSLDRDYGYTF. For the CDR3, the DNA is TGTGCCAGTAGTCTTGACAGGGACTATGGCTACACCTTC. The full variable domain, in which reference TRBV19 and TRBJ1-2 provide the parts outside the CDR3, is DGGITQSPKYLFRKEGQNVTLSCEQNLNHDAMYWYRQDPGQGLRLIYYSQIVNDFQKGDIAEGYSVSREKKESFPLTVTSAQKNPTAFYLCASSLDRDYGYTFGSGTRLTVV.